This record concerns one T cell receptor beta chain sequence. The sample belongs to a study of blood T cell repertoires in COVID-19. Study background: T cells, B-cell-depleted T cells, or PBMCs provided the cDNA or gDNA that served as material.

TCRdb's copy holds only in-frame clones and misses some; the assay was immunoSEQ multiplex PCR. The sample includes 70,000 to 95,000 clones, almost 95% seen only once; the top ten take nearly 6.5%. Germline-derived CDR1 and CDR2 are SGHVS and FQNEAQ. This CDR3 is 15 amino acids long. V trimming: 5 bases; J trimming: 7 bases; junction bases outside the gene matches: 10. Material: peripheral blood. This chain joins TRBV7-8 and TRBJ1-3; TRBD1 matches 8 bases. This sequence was found in a woman aged 60 to 75 with active COVID-19. CDR3 in amino acids: CASSPRDRRANTIYF. CDR3 bases: TGTGCCAGCAGCCCACGGGACAGGAGAGCTAACACCATATATTTT.